This entry lists 15 T cell receptor beta chains sequenced from one sample in a study of OX40 agonist ivuxolimab in advanced cancers. Repertoires were generated with immunoSEQ multiplex PCR, while TCRdb's copy carries only in-frame clones and drops some. The repertoire holds roughly 40,000 clones, with roughly 88% as singletons. Material: CD4+ or CD8+ T cells sorted from blood, obtained in a trial of the OX40 agonist ivuxolimab. These receptors all stem from an adult with an advanced solid tumor such as melanoma, head and neck, liver or kidney cancer.

The chain carries TRBV18 and TRBJ2-3; D is possibly TRBD1 or TRBD2 (5 bases each). Germline V gene data show CDR1 as KGHSH and CDR2 as LQKENI. The V gene lost 1 base and the J gene lost 1 base, with 12 bases spanning the gap. The CDR3 is 16 amino acids. The CDR3 loop reads CASSPRDRDGTDTQYF. Written as DNA, the CDR3 is TGTGCCAGCTCACCACGGGACCGGGACGGCACAGATACGCAGTATTTT.

J is TRBJ2-5 and V is TRBV2; 9 bases are shared with TRBD1. The DNA end is a closer match to TRBJ2-7, so the J assignment may be wrong. Germline loops: CDR1 SNHLY, CDR2 FYNNEI. This CDR3 contains 15 residues. DNA for the CDR3: TGTGCCAGCAGTCTAACAGGGGGCGCCGTGGGCGAGCAGTACTTC. Translated: CASSLTGGAVGEQYF.

The chain carries TRBV5-1 and TRBJ2-1; TRBD2 aligns across 10 bases. The CDR3 is 18 residues long. Losses at the gene ends were 0 bases for V and 1 base for J; bases not matched to a gene: 7. Per germline, CDR1 SGHRS and CDR2 YFSETQ. The CDR3 DNA reads as TGCGCCAGCAGCTTGGCCGCTATAGCGGGAGGTTCCTACAATGAGCAGTTCTTC. Protein product: CASSLAAIAGGSYNEQFF.

This chain connects TRBV7-2 to TRBJ1-2, with D unresolved. The CDR3 contains 13 residues. V was trimmed by 5 bases and J by 8 bases, leaving 15 bases between them. Germline CDR1 and CDR2: SGHTA and FQGNSA. The DNA for the CDR3 is TGTGCCAGCAGCCTGGGTCGACTCTTAGGCTACACCTTC. Protein product: CASSLGRLLGYTF. Combining the CDR3 with reference TRBV7-2 and TRBJ1-2 gives the whole variable domain GAGVSQSPSNKVTEKGKDVELRCDPISGHTALYWYRQSLGQGLEFLIYFQGNSAPDKSGLPSDRFSAERTGGSVSTLTIQRTQQEDSAVYLCASSLGRLLGYTFGSGTRLTVV.

The chain recombines TRBV5-1 with TRBJ1-1; D gene uncertain. The ends were cut back, 7 bases at V and 3 bases at J, with 16 bases in the middle. This CDR3 contains 14 residues. Germline V lookup: CDR1 SGHRS, CDR2 YFSETQ. The DNA for the CDR3 is TGCGCCAGCGGACCTTCGGGTTCGCACACTGAAGCTTTCTTT. Protein: CASGPSGSHTEAFF. The entire variable domain, with the rest obtained from reference TRBV5-1 and TRBJ1-1, is as follows: KAGVTQTPRYLIKTRGQQVTLSCSPISGHRSVSWYQQTPGQGLQFLFEYFSETQRNKGNFPGRFSGRQFSNSRSEMNVSTLELGDSALYLCASGPSGSHTEAFFGQGTRLTVV.

V usage is TRBV5-1 and J usage is TRBJ2-1, with TRBD2 matching 11 bases. This CDR3 is 18 amino acids long. V was pared by 5 bases and J by 2 bases, with 12 bases of the junction left unmatched. CDR1 SGHRS and CDR2 YFSETQ come from the germline V gene. In DNA form, the CDR3 reads TGCGCCAGCAGGGGGGCCCCAAGTAGCGGGAGGGCCTACAATGAGCAGTTCTTC. Its translation is CASRGAPSSGRAYNEQFF. The whole variable domain, remainder taken from reference TRBV5-1 and TRBJ2-1, is KAGVTQTPRYLIKTRGQQVTLSCSPISGHRSVSWYQQTPGQGLQFLFEYFSETQRNKGNFPGRFSGRQFSNSRSEMNVSTLELGDSALYLCASRGAPSSGRAYNEQFFGPGTRLTVL.

The CDR3: CASRRAQGRYEQYF. The CDR3 nucleotides read TGTGCCAGCAGGCGTGCCCAGGGTAGGTACGAGCAGTACTTC. The gene calls are TRBV28 and TRBJ2-7, with D perhaps TRBD1 (5 bases). V lost 6 bases and J 4 bases, leaving 16 bases between the germline ends. Germline V gives CDR1 MDHEN, CDR2 SYDVKM. This CDR3 is 14 amino acids long.

This clone was observed a handful of times. V is TRBV5-6 and J is TRBJ2-1, with 7 bases aligning to TRBD2. Losses at the gene ends were 3 bases for V and 2 bases for J; bases not matched to a gene: 8. The CDR3 covers 16 residues. Germline V gene sequence: CDR1 SGHDT, CDR2 YYEEEE. The CDR3 coding sequence is TGTGCCAGCAGCTGGGACGCGGGAGCCACCTACAATGAGCAGTTCTTC. This encodes CASSWDAGATYNEQFF.

The chain carries TRBV28 and TRBJ2-2; D not resolved. In germline, CDR1 is MDHEN, CDR2 SYDVKM. V shed 1 base and J shed 6 bases, with 6 bases lying between them. This CDR3 contains 13 residues. The DNA for the CDR3 is TGTGCCAGCAGTTTATTCTGGGCCGGGGAGCTGTTTTTT. It yields the protein CASSLFWAGELFF. Looking up the rest from reference TRBV28 and TRBJ2-2 gives the full variable domain: DVKVTQSSRYLVKRTGEKVFLECVQDMDHENMFWYRQDPGLGLRLIYFSYDVKMKEKGDIPEGYSVSREKKERFSLILESASTNQTSMYLCASSLFWAGELFFGEGSRLTVL.

The chain employs TRBV7-8 and TRBJ1-6; perhaps TRBD1 as D (5 bases). The V gene's germline CDR1 is SGHVS and CDR2 FQNEAQ. There are 15 residues in the CDR3. Trimming shortened V by 4 bases and J by 6 bases, and 13 bases separated the two germline ends. The CDR3 nucleotides are TGTGCCAGCAGCTCATCCGGGACGGCTAATTCACCCCTCCACTTT. Its protein is CASSSSGTANSPLHF. Full variable domain (missing parts from reference TRBV7-8 and TRBJ1-6): GAGVSQSPRYKVAKRGQDVALRCDPISGHVSLFWYQQALGQGPEFLTYFQNEAQLDKSGLPSDRFFAERPEGSVSTLKIQRTQQEDSAVYLCASSSSGTANSPLHFGNGTRLTVT.

V gene TRBV4-2 combines with J gene TRBJ2-1; 12 bases are shared with TRBD2. The CDR3 contains 17 residues. Germline V CDR1 and CDR2: LGHNA, YNFKEQ. The J segment lost 6 bases and the V segment lost 4 bases, leaving 10 bases of the junction unmatched. The CDR3, as DNA: TGTGCCAGCAGCCGAGGCGCTAGCGGGAGGGGGGCCAATGAGCAGTTCTTC. Protein product: CASSRGASGRGANEQFF.

The chain is built from TRBV18 and TRBJ1-1, with no clear D. Looked up from germline, CDR1 is KGHSH and CDR2 is LQKENI. The CDR3 covers 13 residues. The ends were cut back, 4 bases at V and 1 base at J, with 7 bases in the middle. CDR3 in amino acids: CASSREQNTEAFF. The CDR3 DNA reads TGTGCCAGCTCACGGGAGCAGAACACTGAAGCTTTCTTT. The full variable domain, its missing parts supplied by reference TRBV18 and TRBJ1-1, is NAGVMQNPRHLVRRRGQEARLRCSPMKGHSHVYWYRQLPEEGLKFMVYLQKENIIDESGMPKERFSAEFPKEGPSILRIQQVVRGDSAAYFCASSREQNTEAFFGQGTRLTVV.

The sample holds a few counts of this clone. The chain links TRBV6-4 to TRBJ2-2; 7 bases match TRBD1. Germline V CDR1 and CDR2: MRHNA, SNTAGT. CDR3 length: 15 residues. Trimming took 0 bases from V and 7 from J; bases not matched to a gene: 5. CDR3 sequence: CASSDSKQGLGELFF. The CDR3 DNA is TGTGCCAGCAGTGACTCGAAACAGGGGCTCGGGGAGCTGTTTTTT.

The rearrangement joins TRBV28 to TRBJ2-2, with D possibly matching TRBD2 (5 bases). This CDR3 region has 16 residues. Trimming shortened V by 3 bases and J by 3 bases, and 14 bases separated the two germline ends. Germline V gene data show CDR1 as MDHEN and CDR2 as SYDVKM. CDR3 DNA sequence: TGTGCCAGCAGTTTCTACATATCCGGGGACACCGGGGAGCTGTTTTTT. It codes for CASSFYISGDTGELFF.

V and J are TRBV30 and TRBJ1-5; D not certain. The CDR3 is 13 amino acids. Looked up from germline, CDR1 is GTSNPN and CDR2 is SVGIG (reference sequence). V gave up 1 base and J gave up 2 bases, with 6 bases separating them. The CDR3 bases are TGTGCCTGGAGTGGTATGGGCAATCAGCCCCAGCATTTT. The encoded protein is CAWSGMGNQPQHF.